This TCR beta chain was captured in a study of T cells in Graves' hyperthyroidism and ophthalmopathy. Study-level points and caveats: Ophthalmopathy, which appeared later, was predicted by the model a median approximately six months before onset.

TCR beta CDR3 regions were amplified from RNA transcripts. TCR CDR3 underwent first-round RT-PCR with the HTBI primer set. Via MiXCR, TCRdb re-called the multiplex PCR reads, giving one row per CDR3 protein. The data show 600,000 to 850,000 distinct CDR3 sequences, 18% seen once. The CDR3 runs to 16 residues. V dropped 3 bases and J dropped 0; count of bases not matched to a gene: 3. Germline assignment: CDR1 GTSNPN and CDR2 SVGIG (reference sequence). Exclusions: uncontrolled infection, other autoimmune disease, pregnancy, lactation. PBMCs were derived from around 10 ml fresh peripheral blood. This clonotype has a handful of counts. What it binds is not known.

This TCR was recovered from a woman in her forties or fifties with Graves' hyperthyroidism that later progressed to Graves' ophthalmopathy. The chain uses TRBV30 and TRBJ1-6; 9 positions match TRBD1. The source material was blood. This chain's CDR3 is CAWSGQGSSYNSPLHF. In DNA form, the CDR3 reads TGTGCCTGGAGCGGACAGGGGAGCTCCTATAATTCACCCCTCCACTTT.